This TCR beta chain was captured in a study of CD8 T cells in ankylosing spondylitis. Looked up from germline, CDR1 is MNHNS and CDR2 is SASEGT. The CDR3 consists of 15 residues. V dropped 7 bases and J dropped 6; count of bases not matched to a gene: 14. The table lists this clonotype with many counts. Library preparation for TCR beta used quantitative 5'-RACE with molecular barcodes. TCRdb ran MiXCR on the 5' RACE reads and lists one entry per CDR3 protein. Among 250,000 or so distinct CDR3 sequences listed, about 10% were seen once. The sample comprised blood, either unsorted or a sorted T cell fraction (not recorded which). The V and J genes are TRBV6-1 and TRBJ1-1; 7 nucleotides agree with TRBD1. The TCR originated in a male donor with ankylosing spondylitis or in good health (not recorded which). The CDR3 DNA reads as TGTGCCAGCATTCTTACACAGGGGACCCCCTCTGAAGCTTTCTTT. Amino acid sequence: CASILTQGTPSEAFF.